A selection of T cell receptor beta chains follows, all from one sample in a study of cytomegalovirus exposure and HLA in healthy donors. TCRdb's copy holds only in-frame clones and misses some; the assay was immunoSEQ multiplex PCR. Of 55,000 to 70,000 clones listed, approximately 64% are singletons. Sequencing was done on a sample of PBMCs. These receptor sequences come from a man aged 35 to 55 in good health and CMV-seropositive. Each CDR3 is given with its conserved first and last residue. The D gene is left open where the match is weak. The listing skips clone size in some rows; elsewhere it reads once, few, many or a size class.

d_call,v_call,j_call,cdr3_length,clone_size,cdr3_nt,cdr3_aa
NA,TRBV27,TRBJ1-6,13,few,TGTGCCAGCAGTGAATCCCCGAGGGAGGCCCTCCACTTT,CASSESPREALHF
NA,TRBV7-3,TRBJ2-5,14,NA,TGTGCCAGCAGCCCGTTTATGGGCTGGGAGACCCAGTACTTC,CASSPFMGWETQYF
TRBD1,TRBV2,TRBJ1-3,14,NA,TGTGCCAGCAGGACAGGGAGTTCCGGAAACACCATATATTTT,CASRTGSSGNTIYF
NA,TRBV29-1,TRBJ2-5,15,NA,TGCAGCGTTGAAGCCCCACATAGCGGCCGAGAGACCCAGTACTTC,CSVEAPHSGRETQYF
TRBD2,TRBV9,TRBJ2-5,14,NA,TGTGCCAGCAGCGCACTAGCGGGGGGGGAGACCCAGTACTTC,CASSALAGGETQYF
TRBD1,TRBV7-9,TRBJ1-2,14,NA,TGTGCCAGCAGCTTTAGCACAGGGGGGCATGGCTACACCTTC,CASSFSTGGHGYTF
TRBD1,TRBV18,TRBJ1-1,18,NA,TGTGCCAGCTCACCACGACAGGGACACTCTAACATGAACACTGAAGCTTTCTTT,CASSPRQGHSNMNTEAFF
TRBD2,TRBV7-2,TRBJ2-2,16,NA,TGTGCCAGCAGCCTCGGGACTAGCGGAACCACCGGGGAGCTGTTTTTT,CASSLGTSGTTGELFF
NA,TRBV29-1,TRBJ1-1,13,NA,TGCAGCGTTGACACACAAAAGAACACTGAAGCTTTCTTT,CSVDTQKNTEAFF
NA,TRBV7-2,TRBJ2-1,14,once,TGTGCCAGCAGCGTCTCTAGCGCCAACAATGAGCAGTTCTTC,CASSVSSANNEQFF
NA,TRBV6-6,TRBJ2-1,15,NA,TGTGCCAGCAGTGCACAGGGACAATCCAACAATGAGCAGTTCTTC,CASSAQGQSNNEQFF
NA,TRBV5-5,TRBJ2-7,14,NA,TGTGCCAGCAGCTTGGAGGCAGGGTCCTACGAGCAGTACTTC,CASSLEAGSYEQYF
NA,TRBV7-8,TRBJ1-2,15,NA,TGTGCCAGCAGCCCCCAAAATCCAGGGTTAGGTGGCTACACCTTC,CASSPQNPGLGGYTF
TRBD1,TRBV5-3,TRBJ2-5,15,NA,TGTGCCAGAAAGGCTAGGAACAGGGGCCAAGAGACCCAGTACTTC,CARKARNRGQETQYF
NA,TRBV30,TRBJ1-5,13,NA,TGTGCCTGGAGTAAGGGAGGCAATCAGCTCCAGCATTTT,CAWSKGGNQLQHF
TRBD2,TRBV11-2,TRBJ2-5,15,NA,TGTGCCAGCAGCTTAGCCCTAGCGGGGCAAGAGACCCAGTACTTC,CASSLALAGQETQYF
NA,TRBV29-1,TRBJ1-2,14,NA,TGCAGCGTTGGTAGTGGGGGCCGTGTCTATGGCTACACCTTC,CSVGSGGRVYGYTF
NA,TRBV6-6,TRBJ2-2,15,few,TGTGCCAGCAGTGCACATAACACCCACACCGGGGAGCTGTTTTTT,CASSAHNTHTGELFF
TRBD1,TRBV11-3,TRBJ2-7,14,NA,TGTGCCAGCAGCCCGAGGGACAGGGGTGGCGAGCAGTACTTC,CASSPRDRGGEQYF
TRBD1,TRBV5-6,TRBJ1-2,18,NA,TGTGCCAGCAGCTCCGAAATCAGAGGACAGGGGGCTGGCTATGGCTACACCTTC,CASSSEIRGQGAGYGYTF
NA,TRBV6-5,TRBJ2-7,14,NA,TGTGCCAGCAGTACCTACAGGCACTCCTACGAGCAGTACTTC,CASSTYRHSYEQYF
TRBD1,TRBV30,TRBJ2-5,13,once,TGTGCCTGGCGAGGACAGGGTAGGGAGACCCAGTACTTC,CAWRGQGRETQYF
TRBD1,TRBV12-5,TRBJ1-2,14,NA,TGTGCTAGTGGTCTCGGACAGGTGTTCTATGGCTACACCTTC,CASGLGQVFYGYTF
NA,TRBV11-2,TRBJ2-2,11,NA,TGTGCCAGCAGCCGGACCGGGGAGCTGTTTTTT,CASSRTGELFF
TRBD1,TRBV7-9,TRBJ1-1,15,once,TGTGCCAGCAGCGAGTCCAGGGGGCGTTTCACTGAAGCTTTCTTT,CASSESRGRFTEAFF
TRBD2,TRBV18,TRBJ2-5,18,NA,TGTGCCAGCTCACCGTCCCTAGCGGGAGTCGGTGGCCAAGAGACCCAGTACTTC,CASSPSLAGVGGQETQYF
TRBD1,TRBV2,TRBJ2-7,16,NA,TGTGCCAGCAGCGGAGTAGAACAGGGGACCTTCTACGAGCAGTACTTC,CASSGVEQGTFYEQYF